A single sample is the source of the 26 T cell receptor beta chains below, sequenced in a study of CD8+CD57+ T cells in acquired aplastic anemia. CDR3 and TCR beta VDJ profiling relied on genomic DNA as the template. TCRdb re-analysed the reads in MiXCR, keeping a single row per CDR3 protein. The sample holds about 160,000 distinct CDR3 sequences, roughly 50% seen once. Selection for sequencing was limited to patients who had shown CD8+CD57+ cell expansion by flow cytometry. Sample: sorted CD4+, CD8+, or CD8+CD57+ T cells (not recorded which) from PBMCs. These receptors were taken from a human donor with aplastic anemia.

This clonotype was picked up many times. The chain recombines TRBV7-9 with TRBJ2-5; TRBD1 agrees at 8 bases. The germline V gene encodes CDR1 SEHNR and CDR2 FQNEAQ (reference sequence). V trimming: 4 bases; J trimming: 2 bases; junction bases outside the gene matches: 3. The CDR3 spans 14 residues. In DNA, the CDR3 is TGTGCCAGCAGCTACCGGACAGGGCAAGAGACCCAGTACTTC. As protein: CASSYRTGQETQYF.

The chain couples TRBV19 to TRBJ2-7; 7 bases match TRBD2. The trim removed 7 bases at V and 0 bases at J, leaving 6 bases unmatched. The CDR3 is 14 residues long. Germline CDR1 and CDR2: LNHDA and SQIVND (reference sequence). CDR3 loop: CASKVRGSSYEQYF. DNA for the CDR3: TGTGCCAGTAAGGTGCGCGGGAGCTCCTACGAGCAGTACTTC.

This clonotype appeared many times. The V gene is TRBV13, the J gene TRBJ2-1; no reliable D call. Between the trimmed V and J ends, which lost 3 bases and 4 bases, there was a span of 10 bases. The CDR3 loop spans 14 amino acids. The germline gives CDR1 PRHDT, CDR2 FYEKMQ (reference sequence). The CDR3 nucleotides are TGTGCCAGCAGCTTGGAAAACTCATACAATGAGCAGTTCTTC. This encodes CASSLENSYNEQFF.

In this sample, this clonotype turned up many times. This rearrangement joins TRBV19 to TRBJ1-1, with D uncertain. CDR1 and CDR2 from the germline V gene are LNHDA and SQIVND (reference sequence). The CDR3 runs 14 residues. V lost 6 bases, J lost 5 bases, and 16 bases lay in between. CDR3 in DNA: TGTGCCAGTAGGACTCGGACTGCGAGGACTGAAGCTTTCTTT. Protein sequence: CASRTRTARTEAFF.

This clonotype has only a few counts. The V gene is TRBV24-1, the J gene TRBJ2-1; 8 nucleotides line up with TRBD1. The length of the CDR3 is 16 residues. The J segment lost 4 bases and the V segment lost 3 bases, leaving 7 bases of the junction unmatched. Germline loops: CDR1 KGHDR, CDR2 SFDVKD. CDR3 DNA: TGTGCCACCAGTGATGTAGACAGGGGAAGGTACAATGAGCAGTTCTTC. The encoded protein is CATSDVDRGRYNEQFF.

This clonotype has ten or more counts. V gene TRBV7-9 combines with J gene TRBJ2-7; 12 bases line up with TRBD1. Germline V CDR1 and CDR2: SEHNR, FQNEAQ (reference sequence). This CDR3 spans 15 amino acids. J lost 5 bases, V lost 5 bases, and 7 bases had no gene match. For the CDR3, the DNA is TGTGCCAGCAGCCCACGGGACAGGGGGCACAACGAGCAGTACTTC. It translates to CASSPRDRGHNEQYF.

In the case of this clonotype: A much larger clone differs by one base, so this may be a read error. The chain recombines TRBV9 with TRBJ1-2, with 9 positions matching TRBD1. This CDR3 is 14 amino acids long. Per germline, CDR1 SGDLS and CDR2 YYNGEE. The CDR3 region has the DNA TGTGTCAGCAGCGCCATTACAGGGGGCGATGGCTACACCTTC. Encoded protein: CVSSAITGGDGYTF.

This clonotype was counted only a few times. This chain joins TRBV11-2 and TRBJ2-7; 11 bases are shared with TRBD1. Germline CDR1 reads SGHAT; CDR2 reads FQNNGV. V shed 0 bases, J shed 5 bases, and the junction held 6 bases outside the gene matches. The CDR3 sequence is 16 residues long. The CDR3 DNA reads as TGTGCCAGCAGCTTAGATGGACAGGGGGCGAACCACGAGCAGTACTTC. It is translated as CASSLDGQGANHEQYF. The full variable domain, with the rest looked up from reference TRBV11-2 and TRBJ2-7, is EAGVAQSPRYKIIEKRQSVAFWCNPISGHATLYWYQQILGQGPKLLIQFQNNGVVDDSQLPKDRFSAERLKGVDSTLKIQPAKLEDSAVYLCASSLDGQGANHEQYFGPGTRLTVT.

V is TRBV27 and J is TRBJ2-7; TRBD2 aligns across 12 bases. V was pared by 5 bases and J by 5 bases, with 10 bases of the junction left unmatched. Germline lookup yields CDR1 MNHEY and CDR2 SMNVEV (reference sequence). CDR3 length equals 16 residues. Written as DNA, the CDR3 is TGTGCCAGCAGTCCGACCGGGACTAGCGGGTTTCACGAGCAGTACTTC. Its protein is CASSPTGTSGFHEQYF.

This clonotype was found many times. The junction departs from germline at one end; a sequencing error may be responsible. The chain combines TRBV6-5 with TRBJ2-2; no reliable D call. Germline V lookup: CDR1 MNHEY, CDR2 SVGAGI. The CDR3 totals 13 residues. CDR3 coding DNA: TGTGCCAGCAGTTTGCCCCCAACCGGAGAGCTGTTTTTT. It specifies CASSLPPTGELFF.

This clonotype was observed many times. J is TRBJ2-1 and V is TRBV7-8, with 11 bases aligning to TRBD1. The V gene's germline CDR1 is SGHVS and CDR2 FQNEAQ. The CDR3 sequence is 14 residues long. Trimming at V came to 5 bases and at J to 8 bases, leaving 5 bases not matched to a gene. CDR3 sequence reads: CASSTWTGGDEQFF. The CDR3 DNA reads TGTGCCAGCAGCACCTGGACAGGGGGCGATGAGCAGTTCTTC.

This chain uses TRBV7-6 with TRBJ2-1, with 11 bases lining up with TRBD2. Losses at the gene ends were 5 bases for V and 7 bases for J; bases not matched to a gene: 10. This CDR3 region has 16 residues. From germline, CDR1 is SGHVS and CDR2 FNYEAQ. The CDR3 loop reads CASSPYSGGAVNEQFF. The CDR3 bases are TGTGCCAGCAGCCCCTATAGCGGGGGGGCCGTGAATGAGCAGTTCTTC.

This sequence joins TRBV4-2 and TRBJ2-3; D uncertain. Germline CDR1 LGHNA, CDR2 YNFKEQ. The CDR3 covers 13 residues. V lost 0 bases to trimming and J lost 2 bases, with 3 bases between them. The CDR3 region has the DNA TGTGCCAGCAGCCAAGAGGCCACAGATACGCAGTATTTT. Encoded protein: CASSQEATDTQYF.

This clonotype was observed a few times. The chain is built from TRBV30 and TRBJ1-1; 7 bases agree with TRBD1. The CDR3 covers 14 residues. The J segment lost 3 bases and the V segment lost 5 bases, leaving 9 bases of the junction unmatched. Germline V gives CDR1 GTSNPN, CDR2 SVGIG (reference sequence). CDR3 DNA: TGTGCCTGGGTGGAGGGGGCAGGATACACTGAAGCTTTCTTT. It specifies CAWVEGAGYTEAFF.

For this clonotype: A much more abundant neighbour one base away suggests this may be a read error. The DNA of the CDR3 is TGTGCCAGCAACGAGGGGCGCGGGTATGGTCAGCCCCAGCATTTT. This encodes CASNEGRGYGQPQHF. This chain connects TRBV6-2 or TRBV6-3 to TRBJ1-5; a weak D match, TRBD1 (5 bases). In germline, CDR1 is MNHEY, CDR2 SVGEGT. V dropped 7 bases and J dropped 6 bases, with 19 bases sitting between them. This CDR3 spans 15 amino acids.

This clonotype was picked up many times. The rearrangement joins TRBV29-1 to TRBJ2-7, with no clear D. CDR3 length equals 11 residues. V lost 4 bases, J lost 3 bases, and 7 bases lay in between. Germline V lookup: CDR1 SQVTM, CDR2 ANQGSEA. CDR3 DNA: TGCAGCGTTGGTTTTGTCTACGAGCAGTACTTC. Amino acid sequence: CSVGFVYEQYF.

This clonotype occurred many times. The chain links TRBV9 to TRBJ2-7; 10 nucleotides agree with TRBD1. Unmatched junction bases numbered 7, after V lost 3 bases and J lost 4 bases. CDR1 is SGDLS and CDR2 is YYNGEE in the germline V gene. This CDR3 region has 15 residues. This CDR3 is CASSEGQGSSYEQYF. CDR3 DNA: TGTGCCAGCAGCGAGGGACAGGGGTCTTCGTACGAGCAGTACTTC.

This clonotype occurred once. At one boundary the junction diverges from the germline segment, which might be a read error. The chain employs TRBV20-1 and TRBJ2-5; D is perhaps TRBD2 (6 bases). Germline values: CDR1 DFQATT, CDR2 SNEGSKA (reference sequence). CDR3 size: 15 residues. The DNA for the CDR3 is TGCAGTGCTAGAGACGCCGGGGGATTGCGAGAGACTCAGTACTTC. Its protein is CSARDAGGLRETQYF.

Only a few counts were recorded for this clonotype. Being one base from a much bigger clone, this may be a read error. For the CDR3, the DNA is TGTGCCAGCAGTGAATGGGACAGCCGAAACATTCGGTACTTC. Protein: CASSEWDSRNIRYF. This rearrangement joins TRBV2 to TRBJ2-4; 7 positions match TRBD1. CDR1 and CDR2 from the germline V gene are SNHLY and FYNNEI. There are 14 residues in the CDR3.

This clonotype has ten or more counts. The gene calls are TRBV2 and TRBJ2-7; weak D call: TRBD2 (6 bases). V lost 6 bases and J 1 base, leaving 7 bases between the germline ends. From germline, CDR1 is SNHLY and CDR2 FYNNEI. The CDR3 spans 12 residues. The CDR3 nucleotides are TGTGCCAGCAGGGACTATTCCTACGAGCAGTACTTC. Protein sequence: CASRDYSYEQYF.

As to this clonotype: Possible read error: a much larger clone is one base away. The rearrangement links TRBV30 to TRBJ1-2; a possible D gene is TRBD1 (5 bases). The V end was cut by 5 bases, the J end by 8 bases, with 21 bases between. This CDR3 comprises 14 residues. Germline CDR1 is GTSNPN and CDR2 is SVGIG (reference sequence). CDR3 protein: CAWQTPLIGDGYTF. The CDR3 DNA follows: TGTGCCTGGCAGACCCCTCTGATTGGGGACGGCTACACCTTC.

The chain couples TRBV2 to TRBJ2-5, with D tentatively TRBD2 (5 bases). The CDR3 covers 12 residues. Germline V gene lookup returns CDR1 SNHLY and CDR2 FYNNEI. Trimming removed 6 bases from V and 4 bases from J, with 9 bases in between. The CDR3 DNA follows: TGTGCCAGCAGCCCTGGACTAGAGACCCAGTACTTC. Protein sequence: CASSPGLETQYF. Together with reference TRBV2 and TRBJ2-5, the CDR3 gives the full variable domain: EPEVTQTPSHQVTQMGQEVILRCVPISNHLYFYWYRQILGQKVEFLVSFYNNEISEKSEIFDDQFSVERPDGSNFTLKIRSTKLEDSAMYFCASSPGLETQYFGPGTRLLVL.

This clonotype was detected ten times or more. The chain employs TRBV12-3 or TRBV12-4 and TRBJ2-7, with a tentative D call TRBD1 (6 bases). The V end was cut by 5 bases, the J end by 0 bases, with 8 bases between. This CDR3 comprises 13 residues. For the CDR3, the DNA is TGTGCCAGCAGTCGGGACAACTCCTACGAGCAGTACTTC. Translating gives CASSRDNSYEQYF.

The CDR3 DNA is TGCAGTGCTAGGGGGGGGCGATACAATGAGCAGTTCTTC. Its protein product is CSARGGRYNEQFF. The chain combines TRBV20-1 with TRBJ2-1; possibly TRBD2 for D (7 bases). In germline, CDR1 is DFQATT, CDR2 SNEGSKA (reference sequence). The CDR3 spans 13 residues. V was clipped by 3 bases and J by 4 bases, with 10 bases between them.

V is TRBV19 and J is TRBJ1-5; 7 positions match TRBD1. V lost 5 bases and J lost 7; bases outside the gene matches: 8. Germline-derived CDR1 and CDR2 are LNHDA and SQIVND (reference sequence). CDR3 length: 14 amino acids. This CDR3 is CASSSQTGRQPQHF. The CDR3 DNA sequence: TGTGCCAGTAGTTCCCAGACAGGGAGGCAGCCCCAGCATTTT.

V and J are TRBV28 and TRBJ1-5, with D unresolved. Trimming removed 6 bases at V and 1 base at J, with 13 bases between. The CDR3 sequence is 15 residues long. The germline gives CDR1 MDHEN, CDR2 SYDVKM. CDR3 sequence: CASRGEKLSNQPQHF. In nucleotides, the CDR3 is TGTGCCAGCAGGGGTGAGAAGCTGAGCAATCAGCCCCAGCATTTT.